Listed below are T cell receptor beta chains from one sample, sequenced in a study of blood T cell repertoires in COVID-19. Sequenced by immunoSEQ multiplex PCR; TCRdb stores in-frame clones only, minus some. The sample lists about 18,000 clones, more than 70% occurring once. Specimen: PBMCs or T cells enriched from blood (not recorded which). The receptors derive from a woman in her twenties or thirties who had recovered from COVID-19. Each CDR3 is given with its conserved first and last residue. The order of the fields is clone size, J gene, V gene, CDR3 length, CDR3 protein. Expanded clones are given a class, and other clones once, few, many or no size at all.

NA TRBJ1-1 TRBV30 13 CAWGSGGWTEAFF
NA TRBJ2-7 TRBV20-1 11 CSATDRAEQYF
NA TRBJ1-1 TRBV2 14 CASSRTGDNTEAFF
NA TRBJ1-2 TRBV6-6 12 CASSPGNYGYTF
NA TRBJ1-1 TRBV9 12 CASSGGGQEAFF
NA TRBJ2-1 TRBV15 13 CATSKRLDNEQFF
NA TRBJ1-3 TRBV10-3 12 CALQGSGNTIYF
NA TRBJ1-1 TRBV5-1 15 CASSSEAGQGRQAFF
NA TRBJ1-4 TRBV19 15 CASSFRDRGYEKLFF
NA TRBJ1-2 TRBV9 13 CASSVGQNYGYTF
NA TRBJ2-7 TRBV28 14 CASSPAGSPYEQYF
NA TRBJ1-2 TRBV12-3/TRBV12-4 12 CASRGAFRGYTF
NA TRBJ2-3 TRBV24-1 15 CATSDWQGSTDTQYF
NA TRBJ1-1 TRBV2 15 CASSGDSHMNTEAFF
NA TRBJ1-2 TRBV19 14 CASSISGVTYGYTF
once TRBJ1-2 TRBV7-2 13 CASSLDNNYGYTF
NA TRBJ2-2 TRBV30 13 CAWSVGGTGELFF
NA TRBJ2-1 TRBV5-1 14 CASSLAGTSNEQFF
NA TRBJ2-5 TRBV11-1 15 CASSSTDRGHETQYF
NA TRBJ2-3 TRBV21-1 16 CASSKDPGGKEDTQYF
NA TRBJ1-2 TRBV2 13 CASMGTENYGYTF
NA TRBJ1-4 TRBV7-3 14 CASSDQGAREKLFF
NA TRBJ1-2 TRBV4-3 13 CASSLTGGWGYTF
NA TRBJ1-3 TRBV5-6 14 CASSFYDRGKAIYF
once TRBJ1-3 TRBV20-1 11 CSAGQGNTIYF
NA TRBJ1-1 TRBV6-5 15 CASSYSVVLNTEAFF
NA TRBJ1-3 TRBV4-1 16 CASSLPGVTDGNTIYF
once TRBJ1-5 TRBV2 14 CASSRDSYNQPQHF
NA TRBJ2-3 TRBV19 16 CASSPTSGGGIDTQYF
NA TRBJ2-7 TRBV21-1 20 CASSKPPRVKYSRGYSEQYF
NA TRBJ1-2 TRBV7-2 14 CASSAQGYAGGYTF
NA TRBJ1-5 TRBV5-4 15 CASSLGGFSNQPQHF
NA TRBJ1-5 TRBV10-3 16 CAISDPGQGGNQPQHF
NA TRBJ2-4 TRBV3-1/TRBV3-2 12 CASSPYPNIQYF
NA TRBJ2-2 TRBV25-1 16 CASSPWGTGVGGELFF
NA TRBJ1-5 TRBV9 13 CASSYTGDQPQHF
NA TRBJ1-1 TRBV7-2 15 CASSLYGGGNTEAFF
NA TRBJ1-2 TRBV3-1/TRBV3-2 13 CASHKMGTYGYTF
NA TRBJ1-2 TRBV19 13 CASSIRTGDGYTF
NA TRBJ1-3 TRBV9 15 CASSSGQGFGNTIYF
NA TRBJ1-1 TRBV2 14 CASREQGTNTEAFF
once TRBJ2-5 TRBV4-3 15 CASSQDRDIQETQYF
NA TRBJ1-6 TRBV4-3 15 CASSQDYEAGSPLHF
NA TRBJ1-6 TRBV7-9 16 CASSLQGQGLNSPLHF
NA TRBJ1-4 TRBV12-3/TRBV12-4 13 CARRTALNEKLFF
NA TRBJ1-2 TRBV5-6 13 CASSLGVGLGYTF
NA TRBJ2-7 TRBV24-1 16 CATSDPGTARPTEQYF
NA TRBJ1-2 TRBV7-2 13 CASSVTDRSGYTF
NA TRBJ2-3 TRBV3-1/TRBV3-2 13 CASRAGGTDTQYF
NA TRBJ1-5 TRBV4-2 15 CASSQEQGVRQPQHF